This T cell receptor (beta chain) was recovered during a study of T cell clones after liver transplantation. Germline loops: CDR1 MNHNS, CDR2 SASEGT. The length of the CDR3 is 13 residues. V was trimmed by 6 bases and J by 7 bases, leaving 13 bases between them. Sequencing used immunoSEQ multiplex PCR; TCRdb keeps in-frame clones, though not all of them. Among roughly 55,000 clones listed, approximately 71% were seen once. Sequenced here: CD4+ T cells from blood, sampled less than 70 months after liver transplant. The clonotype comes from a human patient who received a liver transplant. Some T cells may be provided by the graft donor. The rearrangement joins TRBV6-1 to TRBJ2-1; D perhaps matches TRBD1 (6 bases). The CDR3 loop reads CASRTQGKNEQFF. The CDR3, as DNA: TGTGCCAGCAGGACGCAGGGGAAGAATGAGCAGTTCTTC.